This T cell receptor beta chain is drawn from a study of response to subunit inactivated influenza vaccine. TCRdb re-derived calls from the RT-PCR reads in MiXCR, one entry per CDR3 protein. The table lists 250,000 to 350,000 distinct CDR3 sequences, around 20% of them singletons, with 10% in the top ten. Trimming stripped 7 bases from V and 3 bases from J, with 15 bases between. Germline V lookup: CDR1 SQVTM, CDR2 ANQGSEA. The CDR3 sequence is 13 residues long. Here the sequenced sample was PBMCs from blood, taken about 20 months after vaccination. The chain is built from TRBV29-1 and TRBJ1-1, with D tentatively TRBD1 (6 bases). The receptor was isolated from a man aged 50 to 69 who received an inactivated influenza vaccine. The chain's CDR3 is CSASSGQDTEAFF. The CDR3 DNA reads TGCAGCGCAAGTTCGGGACAAGACACTGAAGCTTTCTTT.